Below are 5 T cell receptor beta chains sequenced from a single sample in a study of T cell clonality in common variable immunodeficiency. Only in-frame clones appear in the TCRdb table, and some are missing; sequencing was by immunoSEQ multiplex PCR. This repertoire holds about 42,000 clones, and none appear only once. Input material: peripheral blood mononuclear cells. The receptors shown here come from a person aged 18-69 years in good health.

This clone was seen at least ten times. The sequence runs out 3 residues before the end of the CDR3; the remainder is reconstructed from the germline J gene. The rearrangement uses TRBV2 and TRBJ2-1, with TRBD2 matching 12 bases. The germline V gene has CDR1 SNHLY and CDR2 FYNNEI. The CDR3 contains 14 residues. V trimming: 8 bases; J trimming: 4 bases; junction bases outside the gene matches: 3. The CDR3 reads CASLLAGGYNEQFF. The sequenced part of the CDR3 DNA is TGTGCCAGCCTACTAGCGGGAGGATACAATGAG. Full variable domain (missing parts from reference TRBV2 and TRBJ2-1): EPEVTQTPSHQVTQMGQEVILRCVPISNHLYFYWYRQILGQKVEFLVSFYNNEISEKSEIFDDQFSVERPDGSNFTLKIRSTKLEDSAMYFCASLLAGGYNEQFFGPGTRLTVL.

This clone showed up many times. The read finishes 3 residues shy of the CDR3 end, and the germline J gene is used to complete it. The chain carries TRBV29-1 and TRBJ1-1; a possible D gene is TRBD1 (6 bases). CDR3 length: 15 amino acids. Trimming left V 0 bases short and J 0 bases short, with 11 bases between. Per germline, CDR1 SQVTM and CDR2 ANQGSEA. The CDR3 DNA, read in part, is TGCAGCGTTGAAGACCCCCCAGGGGTGAACACTGAA. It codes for CSVEDPPGVNTE. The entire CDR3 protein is CSVEDPPGVNTEAFF. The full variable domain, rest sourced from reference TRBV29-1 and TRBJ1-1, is SAVISQKPSRDICQRGTSLTIQCQVDSQVTMMFWYRQQPGQSLTLIATANQGSEATYESGFVIDKFPISRPNLTFSTLTVSNMSPEDSSIYLCSVEDPPGVNTEAFFGQGTRLTVV.

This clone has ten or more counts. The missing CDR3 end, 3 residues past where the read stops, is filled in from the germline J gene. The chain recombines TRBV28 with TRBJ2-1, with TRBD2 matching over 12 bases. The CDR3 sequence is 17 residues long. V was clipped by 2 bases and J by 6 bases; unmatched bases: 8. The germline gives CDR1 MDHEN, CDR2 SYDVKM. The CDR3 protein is CASSLPGLAGRGNEQFF. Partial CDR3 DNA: TGTGCCAGCAGTTTACCCGGACTAGCGGGACGGGGCAATGAG.

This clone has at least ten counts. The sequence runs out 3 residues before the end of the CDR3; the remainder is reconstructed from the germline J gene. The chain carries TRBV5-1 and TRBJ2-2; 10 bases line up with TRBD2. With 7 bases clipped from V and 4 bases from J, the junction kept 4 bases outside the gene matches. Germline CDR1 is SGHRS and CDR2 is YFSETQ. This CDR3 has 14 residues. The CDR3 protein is CASALAGATGELFF. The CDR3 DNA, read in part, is TGCGCCAGCGCCCTAGCGGGAGCCACCGGGGAG.

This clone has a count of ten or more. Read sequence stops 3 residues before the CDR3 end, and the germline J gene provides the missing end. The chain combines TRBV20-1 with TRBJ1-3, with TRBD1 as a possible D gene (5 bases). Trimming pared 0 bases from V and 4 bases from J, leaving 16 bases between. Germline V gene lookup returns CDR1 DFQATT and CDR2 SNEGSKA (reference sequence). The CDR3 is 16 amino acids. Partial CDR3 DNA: TGCAGTGCTAGAGATGAATTGAGGGGTCCGGGAAACACC. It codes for CSARDELRGPGNT. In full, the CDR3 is CSARDELRGPGNTIYF.